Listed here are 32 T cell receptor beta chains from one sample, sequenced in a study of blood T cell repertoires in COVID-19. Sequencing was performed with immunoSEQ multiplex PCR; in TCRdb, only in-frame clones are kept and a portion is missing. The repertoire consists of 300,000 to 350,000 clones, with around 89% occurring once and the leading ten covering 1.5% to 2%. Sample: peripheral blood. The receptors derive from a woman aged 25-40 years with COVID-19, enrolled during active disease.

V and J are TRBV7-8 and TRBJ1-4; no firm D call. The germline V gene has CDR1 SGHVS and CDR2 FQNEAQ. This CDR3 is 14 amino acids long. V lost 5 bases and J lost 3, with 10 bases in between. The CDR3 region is CASSTSSANEKLFF. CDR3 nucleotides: TGTGCCAGCAGCACTTCGTCGGCTAATGAAAAACTGTTTTTT.

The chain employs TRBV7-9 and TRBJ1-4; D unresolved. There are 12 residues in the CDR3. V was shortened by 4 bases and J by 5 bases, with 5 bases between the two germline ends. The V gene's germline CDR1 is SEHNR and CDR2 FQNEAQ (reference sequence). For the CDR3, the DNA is TGTGCCAGCAGCTCCCTCAATGAAAAACTGTTTTTT. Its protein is CASSSLNEKLFF.

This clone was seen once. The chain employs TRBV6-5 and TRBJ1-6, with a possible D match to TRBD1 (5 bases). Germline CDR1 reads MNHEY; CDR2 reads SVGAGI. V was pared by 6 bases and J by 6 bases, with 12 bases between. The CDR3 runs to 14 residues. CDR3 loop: CASRPGTTNSPLHF. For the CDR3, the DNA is TGTGCCAGCAGACCAGGGACTACTAATTCACCCCTCCACTTT.

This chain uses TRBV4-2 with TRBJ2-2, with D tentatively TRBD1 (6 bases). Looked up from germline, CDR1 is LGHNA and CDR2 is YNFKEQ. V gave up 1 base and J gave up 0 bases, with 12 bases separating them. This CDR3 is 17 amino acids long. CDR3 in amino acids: CASSQVTGRSNTGELFF. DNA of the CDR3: TGTGCCAGCAGCCAAGTAACAGGGAGATCGAACACCGGGGAGCTGTTTTTT.

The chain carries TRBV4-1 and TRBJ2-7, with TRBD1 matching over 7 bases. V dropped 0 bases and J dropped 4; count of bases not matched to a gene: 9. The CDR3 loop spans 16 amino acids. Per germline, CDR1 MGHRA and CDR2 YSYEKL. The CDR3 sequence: CASSQEDRGLGYEQYF. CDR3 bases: TGCGCCAGCAGCCAAGAGGATAGGGGGCTCGGGTACGAGCAGTACTTC.

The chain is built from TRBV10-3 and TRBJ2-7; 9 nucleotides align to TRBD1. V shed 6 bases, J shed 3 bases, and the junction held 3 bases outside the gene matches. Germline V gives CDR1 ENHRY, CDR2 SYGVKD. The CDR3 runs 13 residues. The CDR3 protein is CAIRSDRGYEQYF. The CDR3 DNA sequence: TGTGCCATCAGATCGGACAGGGGCTACGAGCAGTACTTC.

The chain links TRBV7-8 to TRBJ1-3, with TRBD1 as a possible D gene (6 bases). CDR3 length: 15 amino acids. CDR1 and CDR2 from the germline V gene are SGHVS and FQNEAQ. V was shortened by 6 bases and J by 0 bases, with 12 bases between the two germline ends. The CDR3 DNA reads TGTGCCAGCAGAGGGGGAGAAAGCTCTGGAAACACCATATATTTT. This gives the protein CASRGGESSGNTIYF.

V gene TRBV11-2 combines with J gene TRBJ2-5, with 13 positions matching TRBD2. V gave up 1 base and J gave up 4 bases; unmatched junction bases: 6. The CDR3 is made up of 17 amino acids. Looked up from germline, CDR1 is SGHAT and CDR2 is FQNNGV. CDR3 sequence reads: CASSLGPLAGGRETQYF. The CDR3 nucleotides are TGTGCCAGCAGCTTAGGTCCACTAGCGGGGGGGCGAGAGACCCAGTACTTC.

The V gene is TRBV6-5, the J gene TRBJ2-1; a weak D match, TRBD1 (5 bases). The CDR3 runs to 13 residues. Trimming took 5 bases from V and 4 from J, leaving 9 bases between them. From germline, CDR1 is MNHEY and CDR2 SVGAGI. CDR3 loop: CASSSDRYNEQFF. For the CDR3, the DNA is TGTGCCAGCAGTAGCGACAGATACAATGAGCAGTTCTTC.

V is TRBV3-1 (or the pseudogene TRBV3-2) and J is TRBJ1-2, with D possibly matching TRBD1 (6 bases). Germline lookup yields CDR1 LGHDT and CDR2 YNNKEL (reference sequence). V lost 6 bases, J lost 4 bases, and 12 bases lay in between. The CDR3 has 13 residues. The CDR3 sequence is CASSYTTGYGYTF. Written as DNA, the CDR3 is TGTGCCAGCAGTTATACGACAGGCTATGGCTACACCTTC.

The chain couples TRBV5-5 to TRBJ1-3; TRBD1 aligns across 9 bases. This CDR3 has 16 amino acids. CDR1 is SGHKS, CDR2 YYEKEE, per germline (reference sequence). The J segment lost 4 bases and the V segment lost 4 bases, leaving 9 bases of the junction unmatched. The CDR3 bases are TGTGCCAGCAGCCCGAATACGGACAGGGGCGGAAACACCATATATTTT. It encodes CASSPNTDRGGNTIYF.

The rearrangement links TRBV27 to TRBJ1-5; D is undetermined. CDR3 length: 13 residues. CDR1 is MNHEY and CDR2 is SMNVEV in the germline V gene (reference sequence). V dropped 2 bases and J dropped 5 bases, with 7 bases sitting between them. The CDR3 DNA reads TGTGCCAGCAGTTTAGGAGCCCATCAGCCCCAGCATTTT. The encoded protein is CASSLGAHQPQHF.

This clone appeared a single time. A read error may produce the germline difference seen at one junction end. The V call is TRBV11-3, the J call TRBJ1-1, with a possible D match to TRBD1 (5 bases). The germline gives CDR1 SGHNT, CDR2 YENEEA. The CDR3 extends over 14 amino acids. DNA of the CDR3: TGTGCCGGCAGCGTGACAGATCAGAACACTGAAGCTTTCTTT. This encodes CAGSVTDQNTEAFF. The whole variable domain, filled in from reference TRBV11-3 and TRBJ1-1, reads EAGVVQSPRYKIIEKKQPVAFWCNPISGHNTLYWYLQNLGQGPELLIRYENEEAVDDSQLPKDRFSAERLKGVDSTLKIQPAELGDSAVYLCAGSVTDQNTEAFFGQGTRLTVV.

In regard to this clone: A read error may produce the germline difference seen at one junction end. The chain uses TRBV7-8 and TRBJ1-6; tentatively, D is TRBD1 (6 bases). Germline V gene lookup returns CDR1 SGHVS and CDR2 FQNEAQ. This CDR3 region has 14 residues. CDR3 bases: TGTGCCAGCAGCGCAGGGGACCCGAGGGCCCACAAGAACTTT. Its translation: CASSAGDPRAHKNF.

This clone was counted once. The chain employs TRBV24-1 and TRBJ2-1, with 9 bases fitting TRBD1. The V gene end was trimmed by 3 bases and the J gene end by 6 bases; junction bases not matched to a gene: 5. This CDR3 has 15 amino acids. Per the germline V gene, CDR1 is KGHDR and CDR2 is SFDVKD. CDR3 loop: CATSDPGQGSNEQFF. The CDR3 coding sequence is TGTGCCACCAGTGATCCGGGACAGGGTTCCAATGAGCAGTTCTTC.

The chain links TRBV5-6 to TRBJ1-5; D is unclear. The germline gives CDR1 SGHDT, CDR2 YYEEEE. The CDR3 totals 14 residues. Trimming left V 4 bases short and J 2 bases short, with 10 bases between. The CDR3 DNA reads TGTGCCAGCAGCCGCGGAGCGGGCAATCAGCCCCAGCATTTT. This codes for CASSRGAGNQPQHF.

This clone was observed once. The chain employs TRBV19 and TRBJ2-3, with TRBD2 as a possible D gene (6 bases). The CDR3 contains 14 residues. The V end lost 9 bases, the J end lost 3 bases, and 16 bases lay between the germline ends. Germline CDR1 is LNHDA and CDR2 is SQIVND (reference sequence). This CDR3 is CASRRGRVTDTQYF. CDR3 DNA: TGTGCCAGCAGGCGGGGCAGGGTGACAGATACGCAGTATTTT.

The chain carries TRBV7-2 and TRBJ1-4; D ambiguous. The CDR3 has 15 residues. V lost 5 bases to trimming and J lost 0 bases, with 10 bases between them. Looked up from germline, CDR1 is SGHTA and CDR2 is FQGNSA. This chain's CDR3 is CASSPRRATNEKLFF. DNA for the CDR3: TGTGCCAGCAGCCCACGACGGGCAACTAATGAAAAACTGTTTTTT.

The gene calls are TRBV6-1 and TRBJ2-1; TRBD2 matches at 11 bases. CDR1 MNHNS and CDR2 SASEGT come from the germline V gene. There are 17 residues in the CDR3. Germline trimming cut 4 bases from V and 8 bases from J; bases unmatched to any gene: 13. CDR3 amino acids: CASSATLAGGPFHEQFF. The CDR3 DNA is TGTGCCAGCAGTGCAACCTTAGCGGGGGGGCCATTCCATGAGCAGTTCTTC.

The CDR3, as DNA: TGTGCCAGCAGGGGGTTCGGGACAGGAAAGAACACTGAAGCTTTCTTT. Its translation: CASRGFGTGKNTEAFF. J is TRBJ1-1 and V is TRBV28; TRBD1 matches at 8 bases. V was clipped by 6 bases and J by 1 base; unmatched bases: 10. The CDR3 is made up of 16 amino acids. Germline CDR1 is MDHEN and CDR2 is SYDVKM.

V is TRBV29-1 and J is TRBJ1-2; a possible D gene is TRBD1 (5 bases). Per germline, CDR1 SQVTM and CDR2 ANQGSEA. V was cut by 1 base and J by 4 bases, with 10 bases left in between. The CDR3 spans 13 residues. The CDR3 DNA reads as TGCAGCGTTGAAGTGGACATTCTCTATGGCTACACCTTC. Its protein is CSVEVDILYGYTF. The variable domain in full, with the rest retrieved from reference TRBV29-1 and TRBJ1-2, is SAVISQKPSRDICQRGTSLTIQCQVDSQVTMMFWYRQQPGQSLTLIATANQGSEATYESGFVIDKFPISRPNLTFSTLTVSNMSPEDSSIYLCSVEVDILYGYTFGSGTRLTVV.

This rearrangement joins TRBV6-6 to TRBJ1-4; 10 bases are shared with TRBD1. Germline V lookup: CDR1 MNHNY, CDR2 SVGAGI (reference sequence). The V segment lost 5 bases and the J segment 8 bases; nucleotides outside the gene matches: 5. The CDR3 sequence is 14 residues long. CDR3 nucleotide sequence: TGTGCCAGCAGTAGACAGGGGGCGGGAGAAAAACTGTTTTTT. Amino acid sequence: CASSRQGAGEKLFF.

CDR3 sequence (DNA): TGTGCCAGCAGCCGGGGGACCACCGGGGAGCTGTTTTTT. Translated, it gives CASSRGTTGELFF. The gene calls are TRBV9 and TRBJ2-2; weak D call: TRBD2 (6 bases). The CDR3 consists of 13 residues. V was clipped by 4 bases and J by 4 bases, with 8 bases between them. Germline V gene lookup returns CDR1 SGDLS and CDR2 YYNGEE.

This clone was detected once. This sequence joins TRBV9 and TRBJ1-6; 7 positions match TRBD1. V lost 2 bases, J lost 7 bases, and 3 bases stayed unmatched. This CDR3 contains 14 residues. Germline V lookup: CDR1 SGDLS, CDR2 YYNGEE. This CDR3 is CASSVDRVNSPLHF. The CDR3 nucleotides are TGTGCCAGCAGCGTCGACAGGGTAAATTCACCCCTCCACTTT.

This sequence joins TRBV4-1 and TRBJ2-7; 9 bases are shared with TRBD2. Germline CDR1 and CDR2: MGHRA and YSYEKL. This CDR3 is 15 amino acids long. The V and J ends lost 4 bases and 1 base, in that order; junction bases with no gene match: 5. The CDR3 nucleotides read TGCGCCAGCAGCCGGCTAGCGGGGTCATCCTACGAGCAGTACGTC. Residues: CASSRLAGSSYEQYV.

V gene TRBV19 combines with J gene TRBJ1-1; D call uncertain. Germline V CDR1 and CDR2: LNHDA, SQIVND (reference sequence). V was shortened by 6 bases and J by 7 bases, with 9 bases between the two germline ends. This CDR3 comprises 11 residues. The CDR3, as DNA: TGTGCCAGTAGGAGAAAGAGTGAAGCTTTCTTT. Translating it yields CASRRKSEAFF.

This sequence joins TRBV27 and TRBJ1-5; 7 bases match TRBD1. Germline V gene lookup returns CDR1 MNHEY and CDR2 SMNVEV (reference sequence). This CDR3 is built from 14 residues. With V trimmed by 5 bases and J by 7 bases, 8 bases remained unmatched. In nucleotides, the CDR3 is TGTGCCAGCAGTCTGTATAAGGGGGCCCAGCCCCAGCATTTT. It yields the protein CASSLYKGAQPQHF.

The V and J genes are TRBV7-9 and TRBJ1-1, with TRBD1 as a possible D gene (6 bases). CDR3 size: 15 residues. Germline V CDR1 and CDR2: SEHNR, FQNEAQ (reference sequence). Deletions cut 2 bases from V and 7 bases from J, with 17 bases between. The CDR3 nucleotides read TGTGCCAGCAGCTTAAGCCTAGCCGGGACAATTGAAGCTTTCTTT. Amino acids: CASSLSLAGTIEAFF.

In DNA form, the CDR3 reads TGTGCCAGCAGCCCGCAGGGGGCTTATGGCTACACCTTC. Encoded protein: CASSPQGAYGYTF. This chain joins TRBV3-1 (or the pseudogene TRBV3-2) and TRBJ1-2; TRBD1 agrees at 8 bases. Germline V lookup: CDR1 LGHDT, CDR2 YNNKEL (reference sequence). Trimming cost V 4 bases and J 5 bases; bases outside gene matches: 3. The CDR3 has 13 residues.

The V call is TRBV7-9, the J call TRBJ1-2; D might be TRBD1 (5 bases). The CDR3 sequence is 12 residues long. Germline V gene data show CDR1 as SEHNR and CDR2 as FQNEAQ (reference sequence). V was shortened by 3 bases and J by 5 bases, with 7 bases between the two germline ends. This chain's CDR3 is CASSFSGYGYTF. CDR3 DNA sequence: TGTGCCAGCAGCTTTTCAGGGTATGGCTACACCTTC. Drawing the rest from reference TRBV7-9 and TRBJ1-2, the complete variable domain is DTGVSQNPRHKITKRGQNVTFRCDPISEHNRLYWYRQTLGQGPEFLTYFQNEAQLEKSRLLSDRFSAERPKGSFSTLEIQRTEQGDSAMYLCASSFSGYGYTFGSGTRLTVV.

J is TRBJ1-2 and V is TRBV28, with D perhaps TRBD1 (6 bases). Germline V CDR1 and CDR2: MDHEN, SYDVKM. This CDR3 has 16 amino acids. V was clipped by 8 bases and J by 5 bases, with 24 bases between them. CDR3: CASRVPTREGVYGYTF. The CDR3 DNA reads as TGTGCCAGCCGGGTGCCGACAAGGGAGGGGGTTTATGGCTACACCTTC.

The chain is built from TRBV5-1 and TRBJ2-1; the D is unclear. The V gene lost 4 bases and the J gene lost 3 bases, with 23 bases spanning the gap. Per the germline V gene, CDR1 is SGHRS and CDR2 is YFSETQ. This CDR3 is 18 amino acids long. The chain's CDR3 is CASSHSAPIDMGYNEQFF. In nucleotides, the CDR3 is TGCGCCAGCAGCCATTCCGCCCCGATTGACATGGGCTACAATGAGCAGTTCTTC.